What follows is one T cell receptor (beta chain) and its context. Antigen unknown. At the end of 10 days of culture, CD4+ T cells were isolated. A half-volume exchange with IL-2 medium occurred on days 3 and 7. The record originates from a study of vaccination effects on CD4 cells after COVID-19. Study-level background: Before any sequencing was done, the ViraFEST assay used viral peptide pools to expand antigen-specific CD4+ T cells. At 16 days and one week before vaccination, a couple of convalescent patients gave samples. The study, taken as a whole, reports: Convalescent patients were few in the study, and early post-infection timepoints were absent.

Here immunoSEQ multiplex PCR was the method, and the copy in TCRdb shows in-frame clones only, minus some. Among tens of thousands of clones listed, 76% were seen once. The receptor comes from a human donor who had a prior SARS-CoV-2 infection. Sequences were derived from CD4+ T cells from PBMCs cultured without peptide, sampled before COVID-19 vaccination.

In DNA form, the CDR3 reads TGTGCCAGCTCACCACTAGCAACCACTGAAGCTTTCTTT. It encodes CASSPLATTEAFF. The V and J genes are TRBV18 and TRBJ1-1; D gene ambiguous. Germline CDR1 reads KGHSH; CDR2 reads LQKENI. Trimming removed 1 base from V and 4 bases from J, with 7 bases in between. This CDR3 spans 13 amino acids.